These 32 T cell receptor beta chains came from one sample sequenced in a study of T cell repertoires in cytomegalovirus infection. TCRdb used MiXCR to reprocess the reads, holding one entry per CDR3 protein. Of some 920,000 distinct CDR3 sequences in the sample, around 29% are singletons; the top ten hold over 13%. The antigens of these receptors remain unknown. Sequencing used cultured CD8+ T cells from PBMCs, obtained from culture after CMV antigen stimulation. The receptors were gathered from a human donor in good health (CMV status not recorded). Some clones in this sample may be carry-over from other donors' samples.

The rearrangement joins TRBV10-3 to TRBJ2-2; D is unresolved. V gave up 0 bases and J gave up 6 bases, with 8 bases separating them. CDR1 and CDR2 from the germline V gene are ENHRY and SYGVKD. The CDR3 sequence is 14 residues long. The DNA of the CDR3 is TGTGCCATCAGTGAGTCGGTGGGTTCCGGGGAGCTGTTTTTT. Translating it yields CAISESVGSGELFF.

The V gene is TRBV27, the J gene TRBJ1-1; D perhaps matches TRBD1 (5 bases). The germline CDR1 and CDR2 sequences are MNHEY and SMNVEV (reference sequence). The V end lost 6 bases, the J end lost 3 bases, and 17 bases lay between the germline ends. The length of the CDR3 is 15 residues. The CDR3 reads CASSPGGAGYTEAFF. The CDR3 DNA reads as TGTGCCAGCAGCCCGGGAGGGGCCGGATACACTGAAGCTTTCTTT.

About this clonotype: At one of its ends the junction is not consistent with the germline gene, which may arise from a read error. The chain has TRBV7-8 and TRBJ2-1; 8 bases align to TRBD1. CDR1 is SGHVS and CDR2 is FQNEAQ in the germline V gene. The CDR3 consists of 16 residues. The CDR3 DNA reads TGTGCCAACAGCCCCGTCGCCGACAGGGGAAGGAATGAGCAGTTCTTC. Its translation is CANSPVADRGRNEQFF.

The V gene is TRBV10-3, the J gene TRBJ1-2; 11 positions agree with TRBD1. Per germline, CDR1 ENHRY and CDR2 SYGVKD. V was pared by 2 bases and J by 4 bases, with 6 bases of the junction left unmatched. CDR3 length: 16 residues. The CDR3 coding sequence is TGTGCCATCAGTGAGGGACAGGGGGCGCCCAGCTATGGCTACACCTTC. It encodes CAISEGQGAPSYGYTF.

This chain connects TRBV20-1 to TRBJ2-1, with a possible D match to TRBD2 (6 bases). The germline V gene encodes CDR1 DFQATT and CDR2 SNEGSKA (reference sequence). Trimming removed 7 bases from V and 1 base from J, with 14 bases in between. This CDR3 region has 14 residues. Written as DNA, the CDR3 is TGCAGTGTCCGACGGGGGAAGTCCTACAATGAGCAGTTCTTC. This encodes CSVRRGKSYNEQFF.

This clonotype was counted between two and nine times. The chain uses TRBV6-1 and TRBJ2-7; D might be TRBD1 (6 bases). The CDR3 totals 13 residues. The germline gives CDR1 MNHNS, CDR2 SASEGT. V lost 2 bases and J lost 2, with 7 bases in between. CDR3 sequence reads: CASSEWDTYEQYV. CDR3 sequence (DNA): TGTGCCAGCAGTGAATGGGACACCTACGAGCAGTACGTC.

This clonotype was observed once. The rearrangement uses TRBV29-1 and TRBJ2-2, with TRBD1 matching 8 bases. The CDR3 consists of 14 residues. Per the germline V gene, CDR1 is SQVTM and CDR2 is ANQGSEA. V shed 4 bases, J shed 2 bases, and the junction held 3 bases outside the gene matches. CDR3 in amino acids: CSVVGTGNTGELFF. The CDR3 nucleotides are TGCAGCGTTGTGGGGACAGGAAACACCGGGGAGCTGTTTTTT.

The chain employs TRBV28 and TRBJ2-1; 12 bases map to TRBD1. The CDR3 contains 15 residues. Germline V gene data show CDR1 as MDHEN and CDR2 as SYDVKM. V lost 3 bases to trimming and J lost 8 bases; unmatched junction nucleotides: 5. CDR3 in amino acids: CASSFRDRGQHEQFF. DNA of the CDR3: TGTGCCAGCAGTTTTCGGGACAGGGGGCAGCATGAGCAGTTCTTC. Full variable domain (outside the CDR3, taken from reference TRBV28 and TRBJ2-1): DVKVTQSSRYLVKRTGEKVFLECVQDMDHENMFWYRQDPGLGLRLIYFSYDVKMKEKGDIPEGYSVSREKKERFSLILESASTNQTSMYLCASSFRDRGQHEQFFGPGTRLTVL.

The chain carries TRBV6-1 and TRBJ1-6, with a weak D call TRBD1 (6 bases). The germline V and J ends were trimmed by 8 bases and 9 bases, with 20 bases remaining between them. This CDR3 is built from 15 residues. Germline lookup yields CDR1 MNHNS and CDR2 SASEGT. The CDR3 DNA sequence: TGTGCCAGCGAAACAGGGAACCTAAGGACTTCACCCCTCCACTTT. This sequence encodes CASETGNLRTSPLHF.

This chain links TRBV19 with TRBJ1-5, with D tentatively TRBD1 (6 bases). Trimming left V 5 bases short and J 3 bases short, with 14 bases between. This CDR3 spans 15 amino acids. Germline V gene sequence: CDR1 LNHDA, CDR2 SQIVND (reference sequence). Here the CDR3 reads CASSWGHLYNQPQHF. For the CDR3, the DNA is TGTGCCAGTAGTTGGGGACACCTTTACAATCAGCCCCAGCATTTT.

The chain uses TRBV27 and TRBJ2-2; possibly TRBD2 for D (5 bases). CDR3 length equals 13 residues. Trimming removed 8 bases from V and 6 bases from J, with 13 bases in between. The V gene's germline CDR1 is MNHEY and CDR2 SMNVEV (reference sequence). This CDR3 is CASRLGVPGELFF. CDR3 bases: TGTGCCAGCCGGCTGGGAGTCCCCGGGGAGCTGTTTTTT.

The V and J genes are TRBV7-6 and TRBJ1-4; 8 bases match TRBD1. The length of the CDR3 is 14 residues. From germline, CDR1 is SGHVS and CDR2 FNYEAQ. The V segment lost 8 bases and the J segment 5 bases; nucleotides outside the gene matches: 7. CDR3 protein: CASVPTGENEKLFF. The CDR3, as DNA: TGTGCCAGCGTCCCGACAGGGGAGAATGAAAAACTGTTTTTT. The variable domain in full, completed from reference TRBV7-6 and TRBJ1-4, reads GAGVSQSPRYKVTKRGQDVALRCDPISGHVSLYWYRQALGQGPEFLTYFNYEAQQDKSGLPNDRFSAERPEGSISTLTIQRTEQRDSAMYRCASVPTGENEKLFFGSGTQLSVL.

The chain links TRBV29-1 to TRBJ2-1, with 8 bases fitting TRBD1. CDR1 SQVTM and CDR2 ANQGSEA come from the germline V gene. This CDR3 is built from 15 residues. Trimming cost V 1 base and J 5 bases; bases outside gene matches: 7. CDR3: CSVEARGQANNEQFF. As DNA, the CDR3 is TGCAGCGTTGAAGCCCGGGGACAGGCGAACAATGAGCAGTTCTTC.

The table lists this clonotype with a few counts. V gene TRBV4-3 combines with J gene TRBJ1-1; TRBD1 matches at 8 bases. V shed 0 bases and J 1 base; nucleotides not matched to a gene: 4. CDR1 LGHNA and CDR2 YSLEER come from the germline V gene. There are 16 residues in the CDR3. The CDR3 nucleotides are TGCGCCAGCAGCCAAGATCGGGGACAGGCGAACACTGAAGCTTTCTTT. Encoded protein: CASSQDRGQANTEAFF.

V and J are TRBV11-2 and TRBJ1-6, with 7 nucleotides matching TRBD1. With V trimmed by 5 bases and J by 8 bases, 9 bases remained unmatched. Germline lookup yields CDR1 SGHAT and CDR2 FQNNGV. The CDR3 length is 15 residues. CDR3 region: CASSGQAELDSPLHF. The CDR3 DNA reads as TGTGCCAGCAGCGGACAGGCGGAATTGGATTCACCCCTCCACTTT. The full variable domain, its missing parts supplied by reference TRBV11-2 and TRBJ1-6, is EAGVAQSPRYKIIEKRQSVAFWCNPISGHATLYWYQQILGQGPKLLIQFQNNGVVDDSQLPKDRFSAERLKGVDSTLKIQPAKLEDSAVYLCASSGQAELDSPLHFGNGTRLTVT.

The chain is built from TRBV7-3 and TRBJ2-2; D could derive from TRBD1 or TRBD2 (6 bases each). The CDR3 has 16 residues. Germline lookup yields CDR1 SGHTA and CDR2 FQGTGA. V shed 5 bases and J shed 7 bases, with 20 bases lying between them. CDR3 sequence reads: CASSPPLMGGGGELFF. The CDR3 DNA follows: TGTGCCAGCAGCCCACCTCTAATGGGGGGCGGCGGGGAGCTGTTTTTT.

This clonotype was observed many times. The genes are TRBV7-8 and TRBJ2-7, with 7 bases fitting TRBD2. This CDR3 has 14 residues. Looked up from germline, CDR1 is SGHVS and CDR2 is FQNEAQ. The junction had 4 bases not matched to a gene; V was cut back by 1 base and J by 4 bases. As DNA, the CDR3 is TGTGCCAGCAGCTTAGGGGCGGGGGAATACGAGCAGTACTTC. This sequence encodes CASSLGAGEYEQYF.

This clonotype was detected a few times. The junction differs from germline at one of its ends, possibly a read error. The chain recombines TRBV14 with TRBJ2-7; weak D call: TRBD1 (6 bases). The CDR3 is made up of 13 amino acids. CDR1 and CDR2 (germline): SGHDN, FVKESK. CDR3 region: CASSQGTGNEQYF. DNA of the CDR3: TGTGCCAGCAGCCAAGGAACAGGGAACGAGCAGTACTTT.

The chain couples TRBV13 to TRBJ1-1, with D unresolved. The CDR3 consists of 13 residues. Looked up from germline, CDR1 is PRHDT and CDR2 is FYEKMQ (reference sequence). V was cut by 6 bases and J by 1 base, with 9 bases left in between. CDR3 protein: CASRLGKNTEAFF. The CDR3 DNA is TGTGCCAGCAGGCTGGGGAAGAACACTGAAGCTTTCTTT.

The rearrangement uses TRBV19 and TRBJ2-1; perhaps D is TRBD1 or TRBD2 (5 bases each). CDR1 is LNHDA and CDR2 is SQIVND in the germline V gene (reference sequence). V was cut by 5 bases and J by 6 bases, with 32 bases left in between. The CDR3 has 20 residues. CDR3 loop: CASSPHWTNWSTRVGNEQFF. CDR3 DNA sequence: TGTGCCAGTAGTCCTCATTGGACAAATTGGTCCACTAGAGTGGGCAATGAGCAGTTCTTC.

The chain employs TRBV12-3 or TRBV12-4 and TRBJ2-1; D not resolved. This CDR3 contains 12 residues. V lost 5 bases and J 8 bases, leaving 10 bases between the germline ends. The CDR3 DNA follows: TGTGCCAGCAGTCCCGTCCTCGATGAGCAGTTCTTC. It specifies CASSPVLDEQFF.

The rearrangement uses TRBV6-6 and TRBJ2-4; tentative D call: TRBD2 (6 bases). This CDR3 has 12 residues. V lost 7 bases to trimming and J lost 5 bases, with 9 bases between them. Per germline, CDR1 MNHNY and CDR2 SVGAGI (reference sequence). For the CDR3, the DNA is TGTGCCAGCACCCGCGGGGAAAACATTCAGTACTTC. Translating it yields CASTRGENIQYF.

This clonotype was counted between two and nine times. The chain uses TRBV7-9 and TRBJ2-7; D is unresolved. Trimming cost V 2 bases and J 2 bases, with 7 bases left between them. CDR1 is SEHNR, CDR2 FQNEAQ, per germline (reference sequence). CDR3 length equals 13 residues. DNA of the CDR3: TGTGCCAGCAGCTTACTTGGAGCCTACGAGCAGTACTTC. Protein product: CASSLLGAYEQYF.

The CDR3 here is CASSSEGPNPLSTDTQYF. The CDR3 coding sequence is TGTGCCAGCAGCTCTGAGGGGCCCAACCCCCTTAGCACAGATACGCAGTATTTT. The chain joins TRBV11-1 to TRBJ2-3; the D call may be TRBD1 or TRBD2 (5 bases each). CDR1 is SGHAT, CDR2 FQDESV, per germline (reference sequence). The CDR3 is made up of 18 amino acids. V dropped 4 bases and J dropped 0 bases, with 20 bases sitting between them.

This clonotype was counted many times. This chain links TRBV7-8 with TRBJ2-7, with D perhaps TRBD2 (6 bases). Germline lookup yields CDR1 SGHVS and CDR2 FQNEAQ. The CDR3 covers 16 residues. The V and J ends lost 1 base and 2 bases respectively, with 15 bases between them. The CDR3 spells CASSLGSGGLPYEQYV. The DNA of the CDR3 is TGTGCCAGCAGCTTAGGTTCCGGGGGTCTGCCCTACGAGCAGTACGTC.

This clonotype was recorded many times. The rearrangement links TRBV19 to TRBJ1-6, with TRBD1 identical over 7 bases. Germline loops: CDR1 LNHDA, CDR2 SQIVND (reference sequence). CDR3 size: 16 residues. Unmatched junction bases numbered 5, after V lost 6 bases and J lost 0 bases. The CDR3 loop is CASRGGQSSYNSPLHF. CDR3 sequence (DNA): TGTGCCAGTAGGGGGGGACAGAGCTCCTATAATTCACCCCTCCACTTT.

This clonotype turned up a few times. The genes are TRBV9 and TRBJ2-1; D gene uncertain. Per the germline V gene, CDR1 is SGDLS and CDR2 is YYNGEE. V was pared by 0 bases and J by 6 bases, with 7 bases between. The CDR3 sequence is 13 residues long. The CDR3 here is CASSVANTNEQFF. In DNA, the CDR3 is TGTGCCAGCAGCGTAGCTAACACCAATGAGCAGTTCTTC.

The count of this clonotype is one. The chain combines TRBV28 with TRBJ2-2; 7 bases are a match to TRBD2. The V gene's germline CDR1 is MDHEN and CDR2 SYDVKM. This CDR3 is 15 amino acids long. J lost 4 bases, V lost 4 bases, and 6 bases had no gene match. The CDR3 spells CASSSTSDFTGELFF. The CDR3 nucleotides read TGTGCCAGCAGTTCTACTAGCGACTTCACCGGGGAGCTGTTTTTT. Variable domain in full (rest from reference TRBV28 and TRBJ2-2): DVKVTQSSRYLVKRTGEKVFLECVQDMDHENMFWYRQDPGLGLRLIYFSYDVKMKEKGDIPEGYSVSREKKERFSLILESASTNQTSMYLCASSSTSDFTGELFFGEGSRLTVL.

This clonotype has ten or more counts. This sequence joins TRBV11-2 and TRBJ2-2, with TRBD1 identical over 8 bases. Looked up from germline, CDR1 is SGHAT and CDR2 is FQNNGV. J was trimmed by 2 bases and V by 1 base; bases with no gene match: 12. The length of the CDR3 is 19 residues. CDR3 region: CASSLARTGYFINTGELFF. CDR3 DNA sequence: TGTGCCAGCAGCTTAGCCCGGACAGGGTACTTCATTAACACCGGGGAGCTGTTTTTT.

About this clonotype itself: An end of the junction differs from the germline gene, which may be a read error. This chain connects TRBV7-6 to TRBJ2-7; D call uncertain. The CDR3 runs 14 residues. Germline CDR1 is SGHVS and CDR2 is FNYEAQ. CDR3 sequence reads: CASSSAFSSYEQYF. The CDR3 DNA sequence: TGTGCTAGCAGCTCGGCTTTCAGCTCCTACGAGCAGTACTTC.

In this sample, this clonotype turned up many times. The V call is TRBV12-3 or TRBV12-4, the J call TRBJ1-1; no clear D gene. The CDR3 is 12 residues long. V was clipped by 5 bases and J by 6 bases, with 10 bases between them. The CDR3 DNA sequence: TGTGCCAGCAGTCGATGGGCCCCTGAAGCTTTCTTT. Translation gives CASSRWAPEAFF.

In its sample, this clonotype was seen a few times. The V gene is TRBV4-1, the J gene TRBJ2-1; 10 bases are a match to TRBD1. The V and J ends lost 0 bases and 5 bases, in that order; junction bases with no gene match: 16. The CDR3 contains 20 residues. Germline V CDR1 and CDR2: MGHRA, YSYEKL. For the CDR3, the DNA is TGCGCCAGCAGCCAAGATCCCTCTTACGGGGACAGGGGAAAGGACAATGAGCAGTTCTTC. Its protein is CASSQDPSYGDRGKDNEQFF.